Below, 2 T cell receptor beta chains from the same sample are listed, as sequenced in a study of T cell responses to AZD1222 COVID-19 vaccine. Data came from immunoSEQ multiplex PCR; TCRdb stores just in-frame clones and leaves some out. In the table there are about 120,000 clones, around 92% of which are singletons. Sequenced here: peripheral blood, sampled 28 days after the second AZD1222 dose. The receptor set was obtained from an adult who received the AZD1222 COVID-19 vaccine.

The chain employs TRBV23-1 and TRBJ1-4; no clear D. TRBV23-1 is an ORF for which the function is uncertain. The CDR3 extends over 15 amino acids. Trimming removed 5 bases from V and 5 bases from J, with 15 bases in between. The DNA of the CDR3 is TGCGCCAGCAGTTCAATGCTGTATAGAAATGAAAAACTGTTTTTT. Translating it yields CASSSMLYRNEKLFF.

This rearrangement joins TRBV6-1 to TRBJ2-7, with 8 bases that match TRBD1. CDR3 length: 16 amino acids. CDR1 is MNHNS and CDR2 is SASEGT in the germline V gene. The junction had 7 bases not matched to a gene; V was cut back by 3 bases and J by 0 bases. CDR3 sequence reads: CASSELPGQASYEQYF. DNA for the CDR3: TGTGCCAGCAGTGAGCTGCCGGGACAGGCCTCCTACGAGCAGTACTTC.